The 25 T cell receptor beta chains below were found in one sample sequenced in a study of cytomegalovirus exposure and HLA in healthy donors. PCR was performed using 60 Vbeta and 13 Jbeta primers. Profiled with immunoSEQ multiplex PCR; TCRdb holds only in-frame clones, not every one. The repertoire holds roughly 120,000 clones, with roughly 80% as singletons. The sequenced material came from PBMCs. Receptor source: a woman in her thirties or forties in good health and CMV-seronegative.

The V call is TRBV5-1, the J call TRBJ2-1, with TRBD2 matching over 8 bases. The CDR3 extends over 15 amino acids. Germline CDR1 SGHRS, CDR2 YFSETQ. Trimming at V came to 1 base and at J to 11 bases, leaving 11 bases not matched to a gene. The chain's CDR3 is CASSLSGGGPKKQFF. The CDR3 DNA reads TGCGCCAGCAGCTTGTCTGGCGGGGGGCCAAAAAAGCAGTTCTTC.

The rearrangement links TRBV7-6 to TRBJ1-3, with a possible D match to TRBD1 (6 bases). The V gene lost 6 bases and the J gene lost 4 bases, with 10 bases spanning the gap. Germline CDR1 reads SGHVS; CDR2 reads FNYEAQ. This CDR3 spans 13 amino acids. This CDR3 is CASSSDRGNTIYF. The CDR3 DNA follows: TGTGCCAGCAGTTCGGACAGAGGAAACACCATATATTTT.

The chain employs TRBV10-1 and TRBJ1-5; D is perhaps TRBD1 (5 bases). Trimming stripped 6 bases from V and 3 bases from J, with 15 bases between. The CDR3 extends over 15 amino acids. Germline assignment: CDR1 WNHNN and CDR2 SYGVQD (reference sequence). For the CDR3, the DNA is TGCGCCAGCAGCCCGGTGGGGCCAGTCAATCAGCCCCAGCATTTT. Translated, it gives CASSPVGPVNQPQHF.

V gene TRBV2 combines with J gene TRBJ2-1; 8 bases align to TRBD2. This CDR3 contains 14 residues. CDR1 and CDR2 (germline): SNHLY, FYNNEI. V trimming: 4 bases; J trimming: 9 bases; junction bases outside the gene matches: 8. The CDR3 reads CASSVGLASFEQFF. The CDR3 bases are TGTGCCAGCAGTGTAGGACTAGCTAGTTTTGAGCAGTTCTTC.

The rearrangement joins TRBV7-9 to TRBJ2-2; TRBD1 might be the D (6 bases). V lost 5 bases to trimming and J lost 7 bases, with 17 bases between them. Germline V gene data show CDR1 as SEHNR and CDR2 as FQNEAQ (reference sequence). There are 15 residues in the CDR3. The CDR3 bases are TGTGCCAGCAGCCAGATAACAGGGTTGCACGGGGAGCTGTTTTTT. Residues: CASSQITGLHGELFF.

The chain joins TRBV4-2 to TRBJ1-5, with 9 bases identical to TRBD1. This CDR3 has 15 residues. Per germline, CDR1 LGHNA and CDR2 YNFKEQ. J lost 2 bases, V lost 6 bases, and 5 bases had no gene match. The CDR3 here is CASRPRTGGNQPQHF. The CDR3 DNA sequence: TGTGCCAGCAGGCCCCGGACAGGGGGCAATCAGCCCCAGCATTTT.

This chain uses TRBV6-1 with TRBJ2-1; 8 bases fit TRBD2. There are 16 residues in the CDR3. CDR1 and CDR2 (germline): MNHNS, SASEGT. J was trimmed by 11 bases and V by 3 bases; bases with no gene match: 15. The CDR3: CASSDRLSGSGTQQFF. As DNA, the CDR3 is TGTGCCAGCAGTGATAGGCTCTCTGGTAGCGGGACACAGCAGTTCTTC.

The rearrangement joins TRBV5-8 to TRBJ2-1; 9 bases are a match to TRBD2. Trimming took 3 bases from V and 4 from J; bases not matched to a gene: 11. The CDR3 runs to 17 residues. Germline V gene data show CDR1 as SGHTS and CDR2 as YDEGEE. CDR3 residues: CASSSFAAGGGYNEQFF. DNA for the CDR3: TGTGCCAGCAGCTCCTTCGCGGCGGGAGGGGGATACAATGAGCAGTTCTTC.

J is TRBJ1-6 and V is TRBV9; D not certain. Germline loops: CDR1 SGDLS, CDR2 YYNGEE. Trimming stripped 3 bases from V and 7 bases from J, with 20 bases between. This CDR3 contains 17 residues. The CDR3 DNA sequence: TGTGCCAGCAGCGGAGACCCCGGGTATGGCGGGAATTCACCCCTCCACTTT. It translates to CASSGDPGYGGNSPLHF. Together with reference TRBV9 and TRBJ1-6, the CDR3 gives the full variable domain: DSGVTQTPKHLITATGQRVTLRCSPRSGDLSVYWYQQSLDQGLQFLIQYYNGEERAKGNILERFSAQQFPDLHSELNLSSLELGDSALYFCASSGDPGYGGNSPLHFGNGTRLTVT.

J is TRBJ2-5 and V is TRBV6-5; a possible D gene is TRBD2 (6 bases). The DNA end is a closer match to TRBJ2-7, so the J assignment may be wrong. The CDR3 contains 15 residues. Germline lookup yields CDR1 MNHEY and CDR2 SVGAGI. The CDR3 spells CASSSPAGTSYEQYF. The CDR3 nucleotides are TGTGCCAGCAGTTCTCCCGCGGGGACCTCCTACGAGCAGTACTTC.

A few counts support this clone. This chain uses TRBV19 with TRBJ1-1; D ambiguous. The CDR3 contains 15 residues. V gave up 4 bases and J gave up 8 bases, with 20 bases separating them. Germline V lookup: CDR1 LNHDA, CDR2 SQIVND (reference sequence). The CDR3 loop reads CASSSRSAPNKEAFF. CDR3 nucleotides: TGTGCCAGTAGTAGTCGGAGTGCCCCCAACAAAGAAGCTTTCTTT.

This chain uses TRBV4-3 with TRBJ2-7, with 10 bases that match TRBD2. This CDR3 comprises 15 residues. The V segment lost 6 bases and the J segment 6 bases; nucleotides outside the gene matches: 11. The germline V gene encodes CDR1 LGHNA and CDR2 YSLEER. CDR3 residues: CASSGPSGGAVEQYF. The CDR3 DNA reads as TGCGCCAGCAGTGGGCCCAGCGGGGGGGCGGTCGAGCAGTACTTC.

The chain joins TRBV5-8 to TRBJ2-7; 11 bases fit TRBD2. The length of the CDR3 is 14 residues. Germline-derived CDR1 and CDR2 are SGHTS and YDEGEE. The trim removed 4 bases at V and 6 bases at J, leaving 6 bases unmatched. CDR3 protein: CASSLRGTSGEQYF. The CDR3 region has the DNA TGTGCCAGCAGCCTACGGGGGACTAGCGGCGAGCAGTACTTC.

With respect to this clone: In the same sample, other DNA sequences code for this CDR3. The chain recombines TRBV5-1 with TRBJ2-1; 11 bases map to TRBD1. V dropped 0 bases and J dropped 8; count of bases not matched to a gene: 4. The germline V gene has CDR1 SGHRS and CDR2 YFSETQ. The CDR3 is 15 residues long. CDR3 sequence: CASSLGDRGLDEQFF. CDR3 DNA sequence: TGCGCCAGCAGCTTGGGGGACAGGGGGTTAGATGAGCAGTTCTTC.

Here the CDR3 DNA reads TGTGCCAGCAGTTTGACTCCCCTGGTCGGGGGTGGTAAGCAGTACTTC. Translation gives CASSLTPLVGGGKQYF. The V call is TRBV27, the J call TRBJ2-5; D perhaps matches TRBD2 (6 bases). From germline, CDR1 is MNHEY and CDR2 SMNVEV (reference sequence). The CDR3 consists of 16 residues. Trimming cost V 3 bases and J 11 bases, with 25 bases left between them.

This chain joins TRBV27 and TRBJ2-3, with 8 positions matching TRBD2. Trimming took 2 bases from V and 3 from J; bases not matched to a gene: 4. CDR1 is MNHEY, CDR2 SMNVEV, per germline (reference sequence). The CDR3 contains 15 residues. The CDR3 DNA is TGTGCCAGCAGTTTACGCGGGAGGAGGACAGATACGCAGTATTTT. It translates to CASSLRGRRTDTQYF.

Points on this clone: At one end the junction does not follow the germline gene, possibly because of a read error. This CDR3 is CVSSLEDYGDGVYTF. Here the CDR3 DNA reads TGTGTCAGCAGCTTAGAAGATTACGGAGACGGCGTCTACACCTTC. V is TRBV11-2 and J is TRBJ1-2; D remains ambiguous. Germline V lookup: CDR1 SGHAT, CDR2 FQNNGV. The CDR3 spans 15 residues.

This rearrangement joins TRBV6-6 to TRBJ1-2, with 7 bases fitting TRBD1. This CDR3 is built from 15 residues. Per the germline V gene, CDR1 is MNHNY and CDR2 is SVGAGI (reference sequence). Germline trimming cut 2 bases from V and 3 bases from J; bases unmatched to any gene: 6. The DNA for the CDR3 is TGTGCCAGCAGTTACCTCGTCCAGGGGGACTATGGCTACACCTTC. Its protein is CASSYLVQGDYGYTF.

This clone was seen just once. The chain recombines TRBV4-2 with TRBJ2-7, with 7 bases fitting TRBD1. CDR3 length: 15 residues. With V trimmed by 2 bases and J by 6 bases, 10 bases remained unmatched. Germline V gene data show CDR1 as LGHNA and CDR2 as YNFKEQ. The CDR3 spells CASSQIDRAVAEQYF. CDR3 DNA sequence: TGTGCCAGCAGCCAAATCGACAGGGCCGTAGCCGAGCAGTACTTC.

V and J are TRBV5-4 and TRBJ1-2; D is possibly TRBD1 (6 bases). Germline CDR1 SGHNT, CDR2 YYREEE (reference sequence). V was shortened by 0 bases and J by 7 bases, with 13 bases between the two germline ends. The CDR3 is made up of 14 amino acids. The CDR3 sequence: CASSLETGLGGYTF. The CDR3 region has the DNA TGTGCCAGCAGCTTGGAGACAGGTTTGGGTGGCTACACCTTC.

CDR3 amino acids: CASSLSGGGAGELFF. The CDR3 bases are TGTGCCAGCAGTTTATCTGGCGGCGGCGCCGGGGAGCTGTTTTTT. This sequence joins TRBV28 and TRBJ2-2, with D unresolved. The length of the CDR3 is 15 residues. CDR1 and CDR2 (germline): MDHEN, SYDVKM. The V gene lost 1 base and the J gene lost 6 bases, with 12 bases spanning the gap. Full variable domain (rest looked up from reference TRBV28 and TRBJ2-2): DVKVTQSSRYLVKRTGEKVFLECVQDMDHENMFWYRQDPGLGLRLIYFSYDVKMKEKGDIPEGYSVSREKKERFSLILESASTNQTSMYLCASSLSGGGAGELFFGEGSRLTVL.

This chain links TRBV28 with TRBJ2-7; TRBD2 is a possible D gene (6 bases). Germline loops: CDR1 MDHEN, CDR2 SYDVKM. Trimming pared 6 bases from V and 3 bases from J, leaving 15 bases between. The CDR3 is made up of 14 amino acids. CDR3 amino acids: CASRRRDGFYEQYF. CDR3 nucleotides: TGTGCCAGCAGGAGGCGGGACGGCTTCTACGAGCAGTACTTC. Full variable domain (remainder filled in from reference TRBV28 and TRBJ2-7): DVKVTQSSRYLVKRTGEKVFLECVQDMDHENMFWYRQDPGLGLRLIYFSYDVKMKEKGDIPEGYSVSREKKERFSLILESASTNQTSMYLCASRRRDGFYEQYFGPGTRLTVT.

This clone was observed a few times. The chain recombines TRBV6-6 with TRBJ1-2, with TRBD1 as a possible D gene (6 bases). V lost 0 bases and J 2 bases, leaving 10 bases between the germline ends. Germline assignment: CDR1 MNHNY and CDR2 SVGAGI (reference sequence). This CDR3 has 15 amino acids. The chain's CDR3 is CASSYSVTGNYGYTF. CDR3 sequence (DNA): TGTGCCAGCAGTTACTCGGTCACAGGGAACTATGGCTACACCTTC.

The chain employs TRBV4-1 and TRBJ2-1, with TRBD2 identical over 10 bases. This CDR3 is 16 amino acids long. J gave up 8 bases and V 6 bases, and 13 bases lay outside the gene matches. Germline CDR1 is MGHRA and CDR2 is YSYEKL. This CDR3 is CASRTSRLAGLYEQFF. Written as DNA, the CDR3 is TGCGCCAGCAGGACCTCGCGACTAGCGGGTTTGTATGAGCAGTTCTTC.

The chain recombines TRBV13 with TRBJ2-5; TRBD2 agrees at 7 bases. The CDR3 sequence is 17 residues long. V shed 6 bases, J shed 5 bases, and the junction held 18 bases outside the gene matches. Germline-derived CDR1 and CDR2 are PRHDT and FYEKMQ (reference sequence). CDR3 sequence: CASSGDPASGRWETQYF. The CDR3 DNA sequence: TGTGCCAGCAGTGGGGACCCGGCTAGCGGACGTTGGGAGACCCAGTACTTC. The full variable domain, in which reference TRBV13 and TRBJ2-5 provide the parts outside the CDR3, is AAGVIQSPRHLIKEKRETATLKCYPIPRHDTVYWYQQGPGQDPQFLISFYEKMQSDKGSIPDRFSAQQFSDYHSELNMSSLELGDSALYFCASSGDPASGRWETQYFGPGTRLLVL.